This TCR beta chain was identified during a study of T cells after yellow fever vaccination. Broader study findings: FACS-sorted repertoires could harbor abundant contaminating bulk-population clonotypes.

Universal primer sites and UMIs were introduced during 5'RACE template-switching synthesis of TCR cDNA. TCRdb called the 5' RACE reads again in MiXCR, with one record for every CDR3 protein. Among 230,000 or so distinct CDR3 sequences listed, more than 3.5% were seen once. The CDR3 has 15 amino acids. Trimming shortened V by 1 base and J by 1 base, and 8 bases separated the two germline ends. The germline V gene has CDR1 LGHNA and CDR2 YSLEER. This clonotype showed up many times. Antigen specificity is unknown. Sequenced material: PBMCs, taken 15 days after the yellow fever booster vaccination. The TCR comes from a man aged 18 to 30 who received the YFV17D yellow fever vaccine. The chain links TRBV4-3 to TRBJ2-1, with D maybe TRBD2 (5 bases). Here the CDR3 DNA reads TGCGCCAGCAGCCAAGTCCGGGGATCCTACAATGAGCAGTTCTTC. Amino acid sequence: CASSQVRGSYNEQFF.